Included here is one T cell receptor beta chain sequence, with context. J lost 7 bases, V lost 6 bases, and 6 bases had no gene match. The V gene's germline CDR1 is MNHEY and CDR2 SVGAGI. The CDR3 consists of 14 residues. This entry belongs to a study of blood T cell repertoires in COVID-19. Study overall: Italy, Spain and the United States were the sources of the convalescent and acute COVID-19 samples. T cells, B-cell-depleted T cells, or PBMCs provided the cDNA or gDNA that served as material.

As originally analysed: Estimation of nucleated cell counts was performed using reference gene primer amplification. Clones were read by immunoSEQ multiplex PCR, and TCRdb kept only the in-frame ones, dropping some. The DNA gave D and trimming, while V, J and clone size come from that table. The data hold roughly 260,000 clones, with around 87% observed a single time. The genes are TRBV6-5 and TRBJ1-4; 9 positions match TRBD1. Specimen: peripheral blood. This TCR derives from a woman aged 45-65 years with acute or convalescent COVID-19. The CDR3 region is CASSFGTGREKLFF. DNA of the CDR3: TGTGCCAGCAGCTTCGGGACAGGGCGTGAAAAACTGTTTTTT.